This TCR beta chain was captured in a study of control samples from healthy donors and cancer patients. This table comes from immunoSEQ multiplex PCR, and its TCRdb copy is limited to in-frame clones, with some not included. The sample holds about 160,000 clones, about 94% seen once. The CDR3 length is 12 residues. V was trimmed by 7 bases and J by 2 bases, leaving 11 bases between them. Germline V lookup: CDR1 GTSNPN, CDR2 SVGIG (reference sequence). The TCR comes from a woman between 40 and 50 years old in good health. Sample: blood. The chain joins TRBV30 to TRBJ1-2; D ambiguous. CDR3 sequence reads: CALNGVNYGYTF. The DNA of the CDR3 is TGTGCCTTAAACGGAGTAAACTATGGCTACACCTTC.